Presented here are 27 T cell receptor beta chains from one specimen sequenced in a study of tumor-infiltrating lymphocytes in oesophageal squamous cell carcinoma. TCRdb reprocessed the PCR reads with MiXCR, giving one entry per CDR3 protein. The table shows around 20,000 distinct CDR3 sequences, with 39% occurring only once. The sequencing input was esophageal tumor tissue. These receptors were taken from a male donor with esophageal squamous cell carcinoma.

The chain is built from TRBV20-1 and TRBJ1-6; 10 nucleotides align to TRBD1. Germline CDR1 reads DFQATT; CDR2 reads SNEGSKA (reference sequence). The CDR3 totals 15 residues. Unmatched junction bases numbered 8, after V lost 5 bases and J lost 7 bases. In DNA form, the CDR3 reads TGCAGTGCTCCTGACAGGGGGCTAGGCAATTCACCCCTCCACTTT. It yields the protein CSAPDRGLGNSPLHF.

V is TRBV7-2 and J is TRBJ1-1; maybe TRBD1 (6 bases). The J call is doubtful: the DNA matches TRBJ1-6 better. The CDR3 contains 16 residues. Germline assignment: CDR1 SGHTA and CDR2 FQGNSA. In DNA, the CDR3 is TGTGCCAGCAGCTTAGAGGGGGAGTTCTATAATTCACCCCTCCACTTT. This codes for CASSLEGEFYNSPLHF.

The rearrangement joins TRBV10-3 to TRBJ2-4; 16 bases match TRBD2. The J call may be mistaken, given a closer DNA end match to TRBJ2-7. CDR1 ENHRY and CDR2 SYGVKD come from the germline V gene. This CDR3 is 17 amino acids long. The DNA of the CDR3 is TGTGCCATCAGTGAACTGGGACTAGCGGGAGGGAACGACGAGCAGTACTTC. Translating gives CAISELGLAGGNDEQYF.

This clonotype showed up just once. The chain has TRBV7-3 and TRBJ2-1, with 10 bases matching TRBD2. The DNA end favors TRBJ2-3, so the J call may be wrong. The V gene's germline CDR1 is SGHTA and CDR2 FQGTGA. The CDR3 consists of 16 residues. The CDR3 nucleotides read TGTGCCAGCAGCCCTCAGCGGGGGGGCCGTTCAGATACGCAGTATTTT. This encodes CASSPQRGGRSDTQYF.

The V and J genes are TRBV7-2 and TRBJ2-5; the D is unclear. The J call may be wrong; the DNA end is better matched by TRBJ2-7. CDR3 size: 15 residues. Germline V lookup: CDR1 SGHTA, CDR2 FQGNSA. CDR3 residues: CASSFGPLVGYEQYF. The CDR3 coding sequence is TGTGCCAGCAGCTTCGGACCACTCGTCGGGTACGAGCAGTACTTC.

This clonotype was picked up many times. The chain links TRBV6-1 to TRBJ1-1; possibly TRBD1 for D (5 bases). CDR1 and CDR2 (germline): MNHNS, SASEGT. V dropped 5 bases and J dropped 1 base, with 20 bases sitting between them. The CDR3 extends over 17 amino acids. The CDR3 coding sequence is TGTGCCAGCAGTCTCTCGGGGACGCGGATGGCGAACACTGAAGCTTTCTTT. It yields the protein CASSLSGTRMANTEAFF.

This clonotype was counted many times. The genes are TRBV5-6 and TRBJ2-6; TRBD2 is a possible D gene (6 bases). The CDR3 is 16 residues long. The germline CDR1 and CDR2 sequences are SGHDT and YYEEEE. V was clipped by 2 bases and J by 4 bases, with 13 bases between them. CDR3 amino acids: CASSLGGDSGANVLTF. In DNA form, the CDR3 reads TGTGCCAGCAGCTTAGGAGGGGACTCCGGGGCCAACGTCCTGACTTTC.

Concerning this clonotype: Lacking the conserved final phenylalanine or tryptophan, this CDR3 likely reflects a read error. The DNA is omitted, as the CDR3 cannot be located on it reliably, and the CDR3 follows TCRdb's listing. The chain links TRBV7-6 to TRBJ1-1; TRBD1, as called in the table, went unchecked against the DNA. Ends included, the CDR3 has 12 residues. Germline V gene data show CDR1 as SGHVS and CDR2 as FNYEAQ. CDR3 amino acids: CASSLAPLQTGG.

The CDR3 protein is CASSLGARGSETQYF. The CDR3 region has the DNA TGTGCCAGCAGCTTAGGTGCCAGGGGGTCAGAGACCCAGTACTTC. The V call is TRBV7-2, the J call TRBJ2-5, with TRBD1 matching 7 bases. V dropped 1 base and J dropped 4; count of bases not matched to a gene: 6. The CDR3 has 15 amino acids. Germline loops: CDR1 SGHTA, CDR2 FQGNSA.

This clonotype is medium-sized (0.01 to 0.1%) in the sample. This chain uses TRBV7-3 with TRBJ2-1; 13 nucleotides line up with TRBD2. The CDR3 has 15 amino acids. Germline values: CDR1 SGHTA, CDR2 FQGTGA. J lost 9 bases, V lost 5 bases, and 7 bases had no gene match. The CDR3 region is CASSAGLAGPSEQFF. Here the CDR3 DNA reads TGTGCCAGCAGCGCGGGACTAGCGGGGCCCAGTGAGCAGTTCTTC.

The gene calls are TRBV28 and TRBJ2-7; D is possibly TRBD1 or TRBD2 (6 bases each). The ends were cut back, 6 bases at V and 4 bases at J, with 22 bases in the middle. The germline V gene has CDR1 MDHEN and CDR2 SYDVKM. The length of the CDR3 is 16 residues. CDR3 loop: CASRSGGPLGAYEQYF. CDR3 sequence (DNA): TGTGCCAGCAGATCCGGGGGCCCTCTCGGGGCTTACGAGCAGTACTTC.

On this clonotype itself: This CDR3 is missing its conserved last phenylalanine or tryptophan, likely due to a read error. The limits of the CDR3 on the DNA are not certain, so only TCRdb's listed CDR3 is given. This chain uses TRBV7-3 with TRBJ2-5; the table's D call TRBD2 went unverified against the DNA. The CDR3 numbers 8 amino acids, ends counted. CDR1 is SGHTA, CDR2 FQGTGA, per germline. The CDR3 protein is CASSAGLA.

This clonotype came up many times. This rearrangement joins TRBV19 to TRBJ2-1; D possibly uses TRBD1 or TRBD2 (5 bases each). V lost 5 bases and J lost 6, with 23 bases in between. CDR1 is LNHDA, CDR2 SQIVND, per germline (reference sequence). The CDR3 runs to 17 residues. The DNA of the CDR3 is TGTGCCAGTAGTCGTCGGGACCCTAATGACCTACGCAATGAGCAGTTCTTC. Translating gives CASSRRDPNDLRNEQFF.

The sample holds many counts of this clonotype. A much larger clone lies one base from this, so it may be a read error. The chain recombines TRBV7-8 with TRBJ2-7, with unresolved D. The last part of the DNA fits TRBJ2-1 better; the J call may be wrong. This CDR3 is built from 13 residues. Germline lookup yields CDR1 SGHVS and CDR2 FQNEAQ. The CDR3 protein is CASRPSSSYEQFF. Here the CDR3 DNA reads TGTGCCAGCAGACCCTCGAGCTCCTACGAGCAGTTCTTC.

As concerns this clonotype: The CDR3 carries no conserved terminal phenylalanine or tryptophan, so it likely arises from a read error. The limits of the CDR3 on the DNA are not certain, so only TCRdb's listed CDR3 is given. The CDR3: CASSSGTGIENEQFFGP. The chain uses TRBV7-3 and TRBJ2-3; TRBD1 reflects the table's D call only, with no check against the DNA. The germline gives CDR1 SGHTA, CDR2 FQGTGA. Including both end residues, the CDR3 is 17 amino acids long.

At least ten counts were recorded for this clonotype. The chain employs TRBV27 and TRBJ2-5; D uncertain. There are 14 residues in the CDR3. The V gene lost 5 bases and the J gene lost 1 base, with 11 bases spanning the gap. The germline V gene encodes CDR1 MNHEY and CDR2 SMNVEV (reference sequence). CDR3 in amino acids: CASSASVSQETQYF. CDR3 nucleotide sequence: TGTGCCAGCAGTGCTAGTGTCAGCCAAGAGACCCAGTACTTC.

The chain uses TRBV14 and TRBJ2-3; the match to TRBD2 covers 7 bases. Gene TRBJ2-1 matches the end of the DNA better, so the J call may be wrong. Germline loops: CDR1 SGHDN, CDR2 FVKESK. CDR3 length: 15 amino acids. CDR3 DNA: TGTGCCAGCAGCCCCAATCGACTAGCCCGAAATGAGCAGTTCTTC. Its protein product is CASSPNRLARNEQFF.

In its sample, this clonotype ranks as large. The chain employs TRBV7-2 and TRBJ2-3; perhaps D is TRBD1 or TRBD2 (5 bases each). CDR3 length: 17 residues. V was trimmed by 1 base and J by 3 bases, leaving 17 bases between them. CDR1 and CDR2 (germline): SGHTA, FQGNSA. The CDR3 DNA is TGTGCCAGCAGCTTAGTTTACCCGGGACCCGTGACAGATACGCAGTATTTT. It encodes CASSLVYPGPVTDTQYF. Supplemented by reference TRBV7-2 and TRBJ2-3, the full variable domain reads GAGVSQSPSNKVTEKGKDVELRCDPISGHTALYWYRQSLGQGLEFLIYFQGNSAPDKSGLPSDRFSAERTGGSVSTLTIQRTQQEDSAVYLCASSLVYPGPVTDTQYFGPGTRLTVL.

This chain links TRBV6-1 with TRBJ2-4; D call uncertain. The J call may be incorrect, as the DNA end agrees better with TRBJ2-1. The CDR3 loop spans 9 amino acids. CDR1 and CDR2 from the germline V gene are MNHNS and SASEGT. The CDR3 spells CASSNEQFF. DNA of the CDR3: TGTGCCAGCTCCAATGAGCAGTTCTTC.

The CDR3 DNA follows: TGTGCCAGCAGCTTGAGGTCAACCGGGGAGCTGTTTTTT. This sequence encodes CASSLRSTGELFF. The chain links TRBV13 to TRBJ2-2; D not certain. The CDR3 extends over 13 amino acids. CDR1 is PRHDT and CDR2 is FYEKMQ in the germline V gene (reference sequence). V lost 3 bases to trimming and J lost 5 bases, with 7 bases between them.

The chain uses TRBV6-1 and TRBJ1-2; D perhaps matches TRBD1 (6 bases). CDR3 length: 12 residues. The V gene's germline CDR1 is MNHNS and CDR2 SASEGT. Trimming took 8 bases from V and 7 from J, leaving 14 bases between them. The CDR3 sequence: CASEGGLGGYTF. The CDR3 nucleotides are TGTGCCAGCGAGGGGGGGTTGGGTGGCTACACCTTC.

By proportion, this clonotype is medium-sized. The chain recombines TRBV7-3 with TRBJ2-7, with D perhaps matching TRBD1 or TRBD2 (5 bases each). The CDR3 covers 17 residues. The V gene lost 2 bases and the J gene lost 7 bases, with 24 bases spanning the gap. Germline V gives CDR1 SGHTA, CDR2 FQGTGA. DNA of the CDR3: TGTGCCAGCAGCTTATTCCCCGGGACCCCTATATACAATGAGCAGTACTTC. This codes for CASSLFPGTPIYNEQYF.

By frequency in the sample, this clonotype is medium-sized. The genes are TRBV7-2 and TRBJ1-1; no reliable D call. Germline CDR1 is SGHTA and CDR2 is FQGNSA. This CDR3 is built from 13 residues. Trimming left V 4 bases short and J 1 base short, with 7 bases between. CDR3 nucleotides: TGTGCCAGCAGCTGGTCTGGGAACACTGAAGCTTTCTTT. This sequence encodes CASSWSGNTEAFF.

This clonotype was recorded at least ten times. This chain uses TRBV19 with TRBJ2-1, with 8 bases lining up with TRBD2. This CDR3 spans 17 amino acids. Per germline, CDR1 LNHDA and CDR2 SQIVND (reference sequence). After removal of 5 bases from V and 3 bases from J, the junction contained 12 bases not matched to a gene. CDR3 nucleotide sequence: TGTGCCAGTAGTCAGAGTCCGGGGGGGCAGCTCTACAATGAGCAGTTCTTC. Protein product: CASSQSPGGQLYNEQFF.

By share of the sample, this clonotype is medium-sized. This chain links TRBV7-2 with TRBJ1-2; no clear D gene. V was clipped by 1 base and J by 3 bases, with 3 bases between them. The length of the CDR3 is 12 residues. Germline assignment: CDR1 SGHTA and CDR2 FQGNSA. The CDR3 DNA is TGTGCCAGCAGCTTAGTATACTATGGCTACACCTTC. This sequence encodes CASSLVYYGYTF.

This clonotype was detected ten times or more. The CDR3 DNA reads as TGTGCCATCAGTGACAAGGACCAAGAGACCCAGTACTTC. This gives the protein CAISDKDQETQYF. This sequence joins TRBV10-3 and TRBJ2-5; D unresolved. The CDR3 sequence is 13 residues long. Looked up from germline, CDR1 is ENHRY and CDR2 is SYGVKD. The V end was cut by 3 bases, the J end by 0 bases, with 5 bases between.

This chain uses TRBV7-2 with TRBJ2-2; D gene uncertain. Germline V gives CDR1 SGHTA, CDR2 FQGNSA. V lost 3 bases and J lost 0, with 8 bases in between. This CDR3 region has 15 residues. The CDR3 region is CASSFGSSNTGELFF. Here the CDR3 DNA reads TGTGCCAGCAGCTTCGGTAGCTCGAACACCGGGGAGCTGTTTTTT.